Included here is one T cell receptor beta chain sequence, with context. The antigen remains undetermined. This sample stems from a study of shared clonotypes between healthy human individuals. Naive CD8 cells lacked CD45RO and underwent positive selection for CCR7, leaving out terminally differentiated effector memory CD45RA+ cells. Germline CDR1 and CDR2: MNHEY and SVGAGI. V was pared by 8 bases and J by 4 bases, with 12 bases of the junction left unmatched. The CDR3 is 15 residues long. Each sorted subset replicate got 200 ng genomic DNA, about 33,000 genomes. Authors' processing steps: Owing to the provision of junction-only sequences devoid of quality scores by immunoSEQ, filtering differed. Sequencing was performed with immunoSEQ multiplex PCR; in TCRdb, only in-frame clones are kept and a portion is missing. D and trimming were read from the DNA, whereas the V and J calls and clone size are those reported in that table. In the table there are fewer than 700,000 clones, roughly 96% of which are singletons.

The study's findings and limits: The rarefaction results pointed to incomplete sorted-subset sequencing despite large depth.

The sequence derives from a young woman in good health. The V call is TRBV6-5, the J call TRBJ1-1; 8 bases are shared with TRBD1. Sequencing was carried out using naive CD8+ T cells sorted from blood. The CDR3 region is CASVSLGQARTEAFF. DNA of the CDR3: TGTGCCAGCGTCTCACTGGGACAGGCACGCACTGAAGCTTTCTTT.